A single T cell receptor beta chain is shown here with its context. This sample was taken from a study of blood T cell repertoires in COVID-19. Overall study context: T cells, B-cell-depleted T cells, or PBMCs supplied cDNA or gDNA.

The repertoire was sequenced with immunoSEQ multiplex PCR; TCRdb's copy has only in-frame clones and lacks some. The sample lists over 130,000 clones, about 87% occurring once. This CDR3 comprises 15 residues. Germline values: CDR1 LGHDT, CDR2 YNNKEL (reference sequence). V shed 0 bases and J shed 5 bases, with 13 bases lying between them. Sample: peripheral blood. V usage is TRBV3-1 (or the pseudogene TRBV3-2) and J usage is TRBJ2-5, with D perhaps matching TRBD2 (6 bases). The TCR was taken from a human donor in a cohort sampled during active COVID-19. This CDR3 is CASSQDPAGWETQYF. The DNA of the CDR3 is TGTGCCAGCAGCCAAGATCCCGCGGGGTGGGAGACCCAGTACTTC.